Below are 32 T cell receptor beta chains sequenced from a single sample in a study of CD8+ T cells in alopecia areata. RNA extraction and reverse transcription yielded cDNA as sequencing template. Method: immunoSEQ multiplex PCR; TCRdb's copy keeps in-frame clones and lacks some. The sample shows some 170,000 clones, approximately 65% of them seen only once. Sequencing was performed on CD8+ T cells sorted from blood, taken at week 0. These receptors were obtained from a human donor with alopecia areata.

This chain links TRBV4-1 with TRBJ2-1, with D hard to call. CDR1 and CDR2 from the germline V gene are MGHRA and YSYEKL. Trimming left V 2 bases short and J 7 bases short, with 12 bases between. The CDR3 contains 14 residues. Here the CDR3 reads CASSQSQAGNEQFF. The CDR3 DNA is TGCGCCAGCAGCCAAAGCCAGGCCGGGAATGAGCAGTTCTTC.

V usage is TRBV13 and J usage is TRBJ1-2; 8 bases fit TRBD1. CDR1 and CDR2 (germline): PRHDT, FYEKMQ (reference sequence). The trim removed 4 bases at V and 4 bases at J, leaving 11 bases unmatched. This CDR3 has 16 amino acids. The CDR3 bases are TGTGCCAGCAGCTCAATTCTACAGGGGGGACGCTATGGCTACACCTTC. Translating gives CASSSILQGGRYGYTF.

The gene calls are TRBV30 and TRBJ2-2, with D possibly TRBD1 on 6 matching bases. The CDR3 extends over 15 amino acids. Germline-derived CDR1 and CDR2 are GTSNPN and SVGIG (reference sequence). V lost 4 bases and J 6 bases, leaving 18 bases between the germline ends. The DNA for the CDR3 is TGTGCCTGGACTTTTGAGGGGGTATGGGCCGGGGAGCTGTTTTTT. It is translated as CAWTFEGVWAGELFF.

V usage is TRBV5-1 and J usage is TRBJ2-2, with D unresolved. Germline CDR1 and CDR2: SGHRS and YFSETQ. V shed 5 bases and J shed 6 bases, with 11 bases lying between them. There are 13 residues in the CDR3. This chain's CDR3 is CASSFTIAGELFF. For the CDR3, the DNA is TGCGCCAGCAGTTTCACAATCGCCGGGGAGCTGTTTTTT.

The V gene is TRBV13, the J gene TRBJ2-3; D might be TRBD2 (6 bases). V lost 1 base and J 5 bases, leaving 13 bases between the germline ends. Per the germline V gene, CDR1 is PRHDT and CDR2 is FYEKMQ (reference sequence). This CDR3 is 15 amino acids long. The chain's CDR3 is CASSLVAGSGDTQYF. In nucleotides, the CDR3 is TGTGCCAGCAGCTTAGTTGCGGGATCCGGAGATACGCAGTATTTT. The full variable domain, its missing parts supplied by reference TRBV13 and TRBJ2-3, is AAGVIQSPRHLIKEKRETATLKCYPIPRHDTVYWYQQGPGQDPQFLISFYEKMQSDKGSIPDRFSAQQFSDYHSELNMSSLELGDSALYFCASSLVAGSGDTQYFGPGTRLTVL.

The V gene is TRBV5-6, the J gene TRBJ1-4, with unresolved D. CDR3 length: 14 residues. Germline CDR1 reads SGHDT; CDR2 reads YYEEEE. Trimming took off 3 bases at V and 6 bases at J, with 12 bases between the two ends. DNA of the CDR3: TGTGCCAGCAGCTCCGGCGTAGGAGATGAAAAACTGTTTTTT. Amino acids: CASSSGVGDEKLFF. Variable domain in full (rest from reference TRBV5-6 and TRBJ1-4): DAGVTQSPTHLIKTRGQQVTLRCSPKSGHDTVSWYQQALGQGPQFIFQYYEEEERQRGNFPDRFSGHQFPNYSSELNVNALLLGDSALYLCASSSGVGDEKLFFGSGTQLSVL.

The CDR3 here is CATSGRQGLGDTQYF. CDR3 bases: TGTGCCACCAGCGGAAGACAGGGGTTGGGGGATACGCAGTATTTT. The J gene is TRBJ2-3, the V gene TRBV15; 8 positions agree with TRBD1. The germline CDR1 and CDR2 sequences are LNHNV and YYDKDF (reference sequence). The CDR3 totals 15 residues. V lost 5 bases and J lost 6; bases outside the gene matches: 10.

The CDR3 region has the DNA TGTGCCTGGAGCGGTGGGGTAGAGGTCGTTCTTATGGAGACCCAGTACTTC. It yields the protein CAWSGGVEVVLMETQYF. The genes are TRBV30 and TRBJ2-5; D is uncertain. CDR1 is GTSNPN and CDR2 is SVGIG in the germline V gene (reference sequence). Trimming removed 3 bases from V and 5 bases from J, with 25 bases in between. This CDR3 has 17 amino acids.

The CDR3 region is CASSLSGGNQPQHF. CDR3 coding DNA: TGTGCCAGCAGTTTATCCGGGGGCAATCAGCCCCAGCATTTT. J is TRBJ1-5 and V is TRBV27; D is uncertain. The germline V and J ends were trimmed by 0 bases and 2 bases, with 5 bases remaining between them. Germline assignment: CDR1 MNHEY and CDR2 SMNVEV (reference sequence). CDR3 length: 14 residues.

The V gene is TRBV21-1, the J gene TRBJ1-2; TRBD1, the table's D call, was not compared with the DNA. TRBV21-1 is recorded as a pseudogene. The CDR3 totals 15 residues. The CDR3 DNA is TGTGCCAGCAGCAAAGGTCGAACAGCTAACTATGGCTACACCTTC. Its translation: CASSKGRTANYGYTF.

The V call is TRBV4-2, the J call TRBJ2-7; the D gene is possibly TRBD1 (5 bases). The V gene lost 0 bases and the J gene lost 3 bases, with 12 bases spanning the gap. CDR1 LGHNA and CDR2 YNFKEQ come from the germline V gene. CDR3 size: 15 residues. CDR3 amino acids: CASSQDEDTYYEQYF. As DNA, the CDR3 is TGTGCCAGCAGCCAAGATGAGGACACCTACTACGAGCAGTACTTC.

The V gene is TRBV5-1, the J gene TRBJ2-3; 10 nucleotides align to TRBD2. The trim removed 5 bases at V and 3 bases at J, leaving 9 bases unmatched. This CDR3 has 16 amino acids. In germline, CDR1 is SGHRS, CDR2 YFSETQ. In DNA form, the CDR3 reads TGCGCCAGCAGATTACCCGCGGGACTAGCGACAGATACGCAGTATTTT. As protein: CASRLPAGLATDTQYF.

The chain carries TRBV5-6 and TRBJ2-7; D is uncertain. CDR3 length: 13 residues. V was clipped by 0 bases and J by 2 bases, with 6 bases between them. Germline lookup yields CDR1 SGHDT and CDR2 YYEEEE. The CDR3 DNA reads as TGTGCCAGCAGCTTGGGCGGAACCTACGAGCAGTACTTC. It is translated as CASSLGGTYEQYF.

There are a few counts of this clone. The chain links TRBV4-1 to TRBJ2-5; 11 bases align to TRBD2. The CDR3 consists of 18 residues. The V segment lost 0 bases and the J segment 5 bases; nucleotides outside the gene matches: 11. Germline loops: CDR1 MGHRA, CDR2 YSYEKL. CDR3 nucleotide sequence: TGCGCCAGCAGCCAAGATTACCGGATAGCGGGGGGGCCGGAGACCCAGTACTTC. This gives the protein CASSQDYRIAGGPETQYF.

This rearrangement joins TRBV7-9 to TRBJ1-1; D call uncertain. V lost 5 bases, J lost 4 bases, and 11 bases lay in between. This CDR3 has 13 amino acids. In germline, CDR1 is SEHNR, CDR2 FQNEAQ (reference sequence). CDR3 nucleotides: TGTGCCAGCAGCCCCGGACCGTTCACTGAAGCTTTCTTT. Translation: CASSPGPFTEAFF. Based on the CDR3 plus reference TRBV7-9 and TRBJ1-1, the full variable domain is DTGVSQNPRHKITKRGQNVTFRCDPISEHNRLYWYRQTLGQGPEFLTYFQNEAQLEKSRLLSDRFSAERPKGSFSTLEIQRTEQGDSAMYLCASSPGPFTEAFFGQGTRLTVV.

This clone was recorded a few times. This chain links TRBV6-5 with TRBJ2-7; D remains unclear. Germline V CDR1 and CDR2: MNHEY, SVGAGI. V was shortened by 5 bases and J by 1 base, with 9 bases between the two germline ends. This CDR3 contains 13 residues. The CDR3 DNA sequence: TGTGCCAGCAGTAAGGGTTCGTCCTACGAGCAGTACTTC. The encoded protein is CASSKGSSYEQYF.

The chain combines TRBV29-1 with TRBJ2-7, with TRBD1 identical over 8 bases. In germline, CDR1 is SQVTM, CDR2 ANQGSEA. The CDR3 is 15 residues long. After removal of 0 bases from V and 4 bases from J, the junction contained 8 bases not matched to a gene. CDR3 residues: CSVEDGVTGVYEQYF. Written as DNA, the CDR3 is TGCAGCGTTGAAGATGGTGTGACAGGGGTTTACGAGCAGTACTTC.

The V and J genes are TRBV29-1 and TRBJ2-3; D unresolved. Germline loops: CDR1 SQVTM, CDR2 ANQGSEA. The germline V and J ends were trimmed by 7 bases and 4 bases, with 3 bases remaining between them. The CDR3 runs to 9 residues. The CDR3 bases are TGCAGCGCCCCAGATACGCAGTATTTT. It translates to CSAPDTQYF.

V gene TRBV27 combines with J gene TRBJ2-5; D might be TRBD2 (5 bases). This CDR3 has 16 residues. V was trimmed by 0 bases and J by 1 base, leaving 12 bases between them. Germline V lookup: CDR1 MNHEY, CDR2 SMNVEV (reference sequence). Written as DNA, the CDR3 is TGTGCCAGCAGTTTATCGGTCGGTCGGGGCCAAGAGACCCAGTACTTC. It is translated as CASSLSVGRGQETQYF.

The V gene is TRBV29-1, the J gene TRBJ1-1; the D is unclear. This CDR3 comprises 14 residues. Per the germline V gene, CDR1 is SQVTM and CDR2 is ANQGSEA. The V gene lost 5 bases and the J gene lost 1 base, with 14 bases spanning the gap. CDR3 region: CSVQTGRSNTEAFF. The DNA for the CDR3 is TGCAGCGTTCAAACGGGCAGGTCGAACACTGAAGCTTTCTTT.

The V and J genes are TRBV2 and TRBJ2-1, with D possibly being TRBD2 (6 bases). V lost 8 bases, J lost 4 bases, and 12 bases lay in between. The germline V gene has CDR1 SNHLY and CDR2 FYNNEI. The CDR3 extends over 13 amino acids. The CDR3 loop reads CASPGGVYNEQFF. The CDR3 bases are TGTGCCAGCCCCGGGGGAGTTTACAATGAGCAGTTCTTC.

The rearrangement uses TRBV14 and TRBJ2-7; a possible D gene is TRBD2 (5 bases). Germline V lookup: CDR1 SGHDN, CDR2 FVKESK. Between the trimmed V and J ends, which lost 5 bases and 2 bases, there was a span of 16 bases. CDR3 length equals 15 residues. The CDR3 DNA reads TGTGCCAGCAGCGAACGGGAAGGGCGAGCCTACGAGCAGTACTTC. Translation gives CASSEREGRAYEQYF.

V and J are TRBV7-8 and TRBJ2-3, with a weak D call TRBD1 (5 bases). CDR1 and CDR2 (germline): SGHVS, FQNEAQ. This CDR3 spans 15 amino acids. V was cut by 3 bases and J by 0 bases, with 10 bases left in between. CDR3 coding DNA: TGTGCCAGCAGCTTCCAGGGAACTAGCACAGATACGCAGTATTTT. Protein sequence: CASSFQGTSTDTQYF.

The chain employs TRBV27 and TRBJ2-1, with D hard to call. Germline CDR1 MNHEY, CDR2 SMNVEV (reference sequence). There are 16 residues in the CDR3. Trimming pared 6 bases from V and 3 bases from J, leaving 18 bases between. The CDR3 DNA follows: TGTGCCAGCAGCCCAGATTACAAGAGACTCTACAATGAGCAGTTCTTC. The encoded protein is CASSPDYKRLYNEQFF.

V usage is TRBV5-6 and J usage is TRBJ2-3; the D is unclear. The CDR3 is 13 residues long. Germline V gives CDR1 SGHDT, CDR2 YYEEEE. With 3 bases removed from V and 5 bases from J, the gap between germline ends came to 10 bases. CDR3 amino acids: CASSYKSRDTQYF. The CDR3 DNA reads as TGTGCCAGCAGCTATAAATCCAGAGATACGCAGTATTTT.

This clone was observed a single time. The V and J genes are TRBV29-1 and TRBJ2-1; the match to TRBD2 covers 10 bases. Trimming cost V 6 bases and J 6 bases; bases outside gene matches: 8. Germline assignment: CDR1 SQVTM and CDR2 ANQGSEA. The CDR3 runs to 14 residues. The CDR3 bases are TGCAGCGTGGCGGGACTAGCGACCTTCAATGAGCAGTTCTTC. It translates to CSVAGLATFNEQFF.

This clone was picked up one time. The chain uses TRBV5-1 and TRBJ1-1; D gene unclear. The germline gives CDR1 SGHRS, CDR2 YFSETQ. With 1 base removed from V and 11 bases from J, the gap between germline ends came to 18 bases. The CDR3 consists of 14 residues. The CDR3 region is CASSLKSGFLDAFF. The CDR3 nucleotides read TGCGCCAGCAGCTTGAAATCCGGGTTTCTAGATGCTTTCTTT.

This chain links TRBV5-1 with TRBJ2-1; TRBD2 is a possible D gene (5 bases). Trimming left V 0 bases short and J 8 bases short, with 9 bases between. Germline V lookup: CDR1 SGHRS, CDR2 YFSETQ. The CDR3 totals 13 residues. The CDR3 here is CASSLETRDEQFF. CDR3 bases: TGCGCCAGCAGCTTGGAAACGCGGGATGAGCAGTTCTTC.

The rearrangement links TRBV13 to TRBJ2-7; no definite D call. The CDR3 consists of 12 residues. CDR1 is PRHDT and CDR2 is FYEKMQ in the germline V gene (reference sequence). The ends were cut back, 4 bases at V and 3 bases at J, with 7 bases in the middle. The CDR3 DNA reads TGTGCCAGCAGCTCCTCGCTCTACGAGCAGTACTTC. Protein: CASSSSLYEQYF. The whole variable domain, remainder taken from reference TRBV13 and TRBJ2-7, is AAGVIQSPRHLIKEKRETATLKCYPIPRHDTVYWYQQGPGQDPQFLISFYEKMQSDKGSIPDRFSAQQFSDYHSELNMSSLELGDSALYFCASSSSLYEQYFGPGTRLTVT.

V gene TRBV27 combines with J gene TRBJ2-5; 8 bases match TRBD1. V was clipped by 4 bases and J by 6 bases; unmatched bases: 4. The CDR3 has 13 residues. Per the germline V gene, CDR1 is MNHEY and CDR2 is SMNVEV (reference sequence). The CDR3 sequence is CASSYRGVQTQYF. CDR3 DNA: TGTGCCAGCAGTTACAGGGGGGTGCAGACCCAGTACTTC.

This clone occurred a few times. The chain joins TRBV10-3 to TRBJ1-2; unclear D gene. The CDR3 is 12 amino acids. V was clipped by 6 bases and J by 4 bases, with 9 bases between them. Germline loops: CDR1 ENHRY, CDR2 SYGVKD. CDR3 sequence reads: CAISTESYGYTF. The CDR3 DNA follows: TGTGCCATCAGCACGGAAAGCTATGGCTACACCTTC.

The CDR3 loop reads CASNYDYMNTEAFF. As DNA, the CDR3 is TGTGCCAGCAATTACGACTACATGAACACTGAAGCTTTCTTT. The chain combines TRBV2 with TRBJ1-1; no definite D call. V lost 7 bases and J 0 bases, leaving 12 bases between the germline ends. Germline CDR1 reads SNHLY; CDR2 reads FYNNEI. This CDR3 comprises 14 residues. Drawing the rest from reference TRBV2 and TRBJ1-1, the complete variable domain is EPEVTQTPSHQVTQMGQEVILRCVPISNHLYFYWYRQILGQKVEFLVSFYNNEISEKSEIFDDQFSVERPDGSNFTLKIRSTKLEDSAMYFCASNYDYMNTEAFFGQGTRLTVV.